This TCR beta chain was captured by sequencing in a study of blood T cell repertoires in COVID-19. Study-level information: Samples of COVID-19 (acute and convalescent) were obtained from the United States, Italy and Spain. PBMCs, B-cell-depleted T cells, or T cells were the source of the cDNA or gDNA that made up the material.

The ends lost 2 bases at V and 0 bases at J; junction bases unmatched: 5. In germline, CDR1 is MGHRA, CDR2 YSYEKL. There are 17 residues in the CDR3. The repertoire was sequenced with immunoSEQ multiplex PCR; TCRdb's copy has only in-frame clones and lacks some. Here the sample spans approximately 180,000 clones, 80% to 90% being singletons. The sequenced material came from peripheral blood. The chain joins TRBV4-1 to TRBJ2-2; 8 bases agree with TRBD2. This TCR was sampled from a human donor with active or convalescent COVID-19. The donor label of this sample is uncertain. The DNA for the CDR3 is TGCGCCAGCAGCCAAACTAGCGGAGACGCGAACACCGGGGAGCTGTTTTTT. Translated, it gives CASSQTSGDANTGELFF.